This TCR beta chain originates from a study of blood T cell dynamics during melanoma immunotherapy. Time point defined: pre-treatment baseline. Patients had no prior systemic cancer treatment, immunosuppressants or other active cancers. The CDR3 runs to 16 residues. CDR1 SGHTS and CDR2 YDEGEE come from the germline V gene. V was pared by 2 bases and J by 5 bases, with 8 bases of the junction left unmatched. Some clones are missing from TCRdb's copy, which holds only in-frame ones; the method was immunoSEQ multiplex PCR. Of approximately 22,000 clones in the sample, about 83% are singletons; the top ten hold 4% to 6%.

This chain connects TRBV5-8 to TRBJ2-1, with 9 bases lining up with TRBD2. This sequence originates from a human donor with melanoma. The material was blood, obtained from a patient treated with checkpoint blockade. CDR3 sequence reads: CASSFGSGRIHNEQFF. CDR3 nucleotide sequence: TGTGCCAGCAGCTTTGGGAGCGGGAGGATCCACAATGAGCAGTTCTTC.